What follows are 5 T cell receptor beta chains derived from one specimen sequenced in a study of T cells in Graves' hyperthyroidism and ophthalmopathy. TCR beta CDR3 regions were amplified from RNA. A set of HTBI primers served as the primers for a first-round RT-PCR of the TCR CDR3. One entry per CDR3 protein, called by TCRdb with MiXCR from the multiplex PCR reads. The sample shows a few hundred thousand distinct CDR3 sequences, more than 14% of them seen only once. Input material: blood. All receptors come from a young woman with Graves' ophthalmopathy.

This clonotype was counted many times. J is TRBJ2-6 and V is TRBV20-1; D unresolved. The V gene lost 4 bases and the J gene lost 1 base, with 5 bases spanning the gap. Germline assignment: CDR1 DFQATT and CDR2 SNEGSKA (reference sequence). The CDR3 has 13 amino acids. In DNA form, the CDR3 reads TGCAGTGCTATGTCGTCTGGGGCCAACGTCCTGACTTTC. It translates to CSAMSSGANVLTF.

This clonotype was found many times. This chain connects TRBV19 to TRBJ2-2; D is perhaps TRBD1 (6 bases). V dropped 6 bases and J dropped 0 bases, with 17 bases sitting between them. Germline CDR1 reads LNHDA; CDR2 reads SQIVND (reference sequence). The CDR3 consists of 17 residues. CDR3 coding DNA: TGTGCCAGTAGAACTGAAACAGGGTCGGCGAACACCGGGGAGCTGTTTTTT. It yields the protein CASRTETGSANTGELFF.

The table lists this clonotype with many counts. The rearrangement links TRBV5-8 to TRBJ1-5, with D unresolved. The CDR3 sequence is 18 residues long. The V gene lost 4 bases and the J gene lost 1 base, with 21 bases spanning the gap. Germline-derived CDR1 and CDR2 are SGHTS and YDEGEE. DNA for the CDR3: TGTGCCAGCAGCCCCTCACTCTTTATGGACTTCAGCAATCAGCCCCAGCATTTT. It encodes CASSPSLFMDFSNQPQHF.

The chain has TRBV7-9 and TRBJ1-4; D is undetermined. This CDR3 region has 14 residues. The germline V and J ends were trimmed by 3 bases and 5 bases, with 10 bases remaining between them. CDR1 is SEHNR and CDR2 is FQNEAQ in the germline V gene (reference sequence). CDR3 region: CASSLGRNNEKLFF. The CDR3 DNA is TGTGCCAGCAGCTTGGGTAGAAACAATGAAAAACTGTTTTTT.

This clonotype was observed at least ten times. CDR3 bases: TGCGCCAGCAGCTCCGGACAGGGGTCCTATGGCTACACCTTC. As protein: CASSSGQGSYGYTF. The chain employs TRBV5-1 and TRBJ1-2; 9 positions agree with TRBD1. The CDR3 spans 14 residues. CDR1 is SGHRS, CDR2 YFSETQ, per germline. Germline trimming cut 3 bases from V and 4 bases from J; bases unmatched to any gene: 4.